The source of this TCR beta chain is a study of T cell responses to AZD1222 COVID-19 vaccine. About the research overall: Analyses pooled second doses at about 4 or about 12 weeks.

A note on this clone: Its target is not known.

Study results and limitations: Reportedly, nearly half the spike-specific TCRs target unmutated variant regions. The study identified only five or six AZD1222 recipients as seropositive at baseline.

CDR3 length equals 15 residues. With 3 bases removed from V and 5 bases from J, the gap between germline ends came to 14 bases. Germline loops: CDR1 SGHRS, CDR2 YFSETQ. Produced via immunoSEQ multiplex PCR; TCRdb's table is partial and in-frame only. This sample yields some 150,000 clones, of which approximately 86% are seen a single time; approximately 3.4% belongs to the top ten. The TCR originated in an adult in good health. The specimen was peripheral blood, collected on day 0 of AZD1222 vaccination. The gene calls are TRBV5-1 and TRBJ2-2; D may be TRBD1 (6 bases). The CDR3 nucleotides are TGCGCCAGCAGCTCGAATCCACAGGGTACCGGGGAGCTGTTTTTT. It specifies CASSSNPQGTGELFF.